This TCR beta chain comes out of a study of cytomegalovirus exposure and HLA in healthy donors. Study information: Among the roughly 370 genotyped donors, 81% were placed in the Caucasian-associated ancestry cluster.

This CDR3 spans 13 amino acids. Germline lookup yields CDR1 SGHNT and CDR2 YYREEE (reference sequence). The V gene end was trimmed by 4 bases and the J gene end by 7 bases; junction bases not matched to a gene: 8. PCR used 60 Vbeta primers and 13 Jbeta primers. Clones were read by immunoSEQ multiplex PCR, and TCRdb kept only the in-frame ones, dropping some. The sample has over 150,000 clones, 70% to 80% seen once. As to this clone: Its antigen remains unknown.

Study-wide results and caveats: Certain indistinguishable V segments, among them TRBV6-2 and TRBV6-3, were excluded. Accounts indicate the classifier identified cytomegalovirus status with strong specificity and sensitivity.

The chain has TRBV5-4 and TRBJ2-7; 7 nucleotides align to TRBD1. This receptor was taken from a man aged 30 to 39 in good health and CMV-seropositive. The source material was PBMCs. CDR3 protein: CASSPDRPQEQYF. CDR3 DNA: TGTGCCAGCAGCCCGGACAGGCCCCAAGAGCAGTACTTC.